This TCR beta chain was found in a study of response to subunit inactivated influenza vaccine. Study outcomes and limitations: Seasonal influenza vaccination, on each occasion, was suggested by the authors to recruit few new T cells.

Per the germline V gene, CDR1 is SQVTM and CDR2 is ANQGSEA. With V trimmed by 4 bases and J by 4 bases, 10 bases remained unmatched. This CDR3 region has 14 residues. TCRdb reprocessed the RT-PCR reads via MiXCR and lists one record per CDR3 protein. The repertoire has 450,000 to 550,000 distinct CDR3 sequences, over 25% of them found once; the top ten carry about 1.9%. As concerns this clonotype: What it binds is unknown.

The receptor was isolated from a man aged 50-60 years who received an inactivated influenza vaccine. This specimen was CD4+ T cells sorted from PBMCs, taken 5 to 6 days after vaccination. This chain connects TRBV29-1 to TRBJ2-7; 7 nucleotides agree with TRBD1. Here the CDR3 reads CSVAPRQGPYEQYF. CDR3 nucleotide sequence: TGCAGCGTTGCCCCTCGACAGGGACCGTACGAGCAGTACTTC.